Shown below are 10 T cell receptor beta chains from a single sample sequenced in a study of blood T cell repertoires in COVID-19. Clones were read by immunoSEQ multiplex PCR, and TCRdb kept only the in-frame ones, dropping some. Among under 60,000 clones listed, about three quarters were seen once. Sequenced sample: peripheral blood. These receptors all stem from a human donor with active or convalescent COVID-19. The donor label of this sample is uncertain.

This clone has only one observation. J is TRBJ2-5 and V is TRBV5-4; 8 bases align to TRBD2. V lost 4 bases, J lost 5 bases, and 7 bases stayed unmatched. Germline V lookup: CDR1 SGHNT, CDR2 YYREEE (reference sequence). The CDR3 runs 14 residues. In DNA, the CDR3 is TGTGCCAGCAGCGCATCTAGCGGGTCGGAGACCCAGTACTTC. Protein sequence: CASSASSGSETQYF.

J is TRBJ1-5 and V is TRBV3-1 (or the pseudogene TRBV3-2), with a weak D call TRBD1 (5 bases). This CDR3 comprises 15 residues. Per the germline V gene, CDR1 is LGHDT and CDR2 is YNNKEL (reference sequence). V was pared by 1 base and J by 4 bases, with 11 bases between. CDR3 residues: CASSQGEQDNQPQHF. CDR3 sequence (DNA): TGTGCCAGCAGCCAAGGGGAACAGGATAATCAGCCCCAGCATTTT.

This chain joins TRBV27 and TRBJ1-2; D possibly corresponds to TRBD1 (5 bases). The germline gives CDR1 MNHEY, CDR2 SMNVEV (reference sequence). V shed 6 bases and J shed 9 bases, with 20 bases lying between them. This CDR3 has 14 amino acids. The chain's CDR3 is CASRSTQAGGSYTF. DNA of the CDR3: TGTGCCAGCAGAAGTACTCAAGCCGGGGGAAGCTACACCTTC.

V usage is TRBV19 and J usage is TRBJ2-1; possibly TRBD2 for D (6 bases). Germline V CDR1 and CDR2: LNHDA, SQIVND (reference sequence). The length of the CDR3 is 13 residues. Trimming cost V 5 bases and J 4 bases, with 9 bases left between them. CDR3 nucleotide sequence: TGTGCCAGTAGTGGGGGGTCTTACAATGAGCAGTTCTTC. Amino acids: CASSGGSYNEQFF.

DNA for the CDR3: TGTGCCAGCAGCTCGAGACAGGGTCCCCCCTCTGGGGCCAACGTCCTGACTTTC. It specifies CASSSRQGPPSGANVLTF. The V gene is TRBV7-2, the J gene TRBJ2-6; 7 nucleotides agree with TRBD1. The germline CDR1 and CDR2 sequences are SGHTA and FQGNSA. The CDR3 has 18 residues. Trimming removed 4 bases from V and 0 bases from J; junction bases left unmatched: 9.

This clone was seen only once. DNA of the CDR3: TGTGCCAGCAGCCAGGGGAAAGGGGGCTACACTGAAGCTTTCTTT. Its translation is CASSQGKGGYTEAFF. This chain links TRBV7-2 with TRBJ1-1, with 7 bases that match TRBD1. The V segment lost 5 bases and the J segment 3 bases; nucleotides outside the gene matches: 9. The germline gives CDR1 SGHTA, CDR2 FQGNSA. The CDR3 has 15 amino acids.

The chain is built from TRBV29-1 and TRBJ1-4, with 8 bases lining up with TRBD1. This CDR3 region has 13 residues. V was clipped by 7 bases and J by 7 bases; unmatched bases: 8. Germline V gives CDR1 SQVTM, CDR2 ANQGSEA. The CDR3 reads CSANRGVGEKLFF. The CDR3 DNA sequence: TGCAGCGCAAACAGGGGGGTCGGTGAAAAACTGTTTTTT.

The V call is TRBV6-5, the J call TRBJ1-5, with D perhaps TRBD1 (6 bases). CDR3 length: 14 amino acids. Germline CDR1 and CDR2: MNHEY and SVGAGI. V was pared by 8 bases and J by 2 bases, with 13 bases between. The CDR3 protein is CASLSPGGNQPQHF. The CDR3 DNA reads TGTGCCAGCCTGAGTCCAGGGGGCAATCAGCCCCAGCATTTT.

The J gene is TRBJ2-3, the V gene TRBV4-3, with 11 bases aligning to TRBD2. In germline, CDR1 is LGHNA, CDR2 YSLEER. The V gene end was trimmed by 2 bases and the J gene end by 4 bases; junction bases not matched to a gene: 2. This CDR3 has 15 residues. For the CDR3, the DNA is TGCGCCAGCAGCCAAACTAGCGGGAGACCAGATACGCAGTATTTT. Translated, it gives CASSQTSGRPDTQYF.

This chain's CDR3 is CASSERLGRVSTDTQYF. The CDR3, as DNA: TGTGCCAGCAGTGAGAGACTGGGGAGAGTTAGCACAGATACGCAGTATTTT. V usage is TRBV25-1 and J usage is TRBJ2-3, with D maybe TRBD2 (5 bases). The CDR3 has 17 residues. V lost 3 bases to trimming and J lost 0 bases, with 16 bases between them. Per germline, CDR1 MGHDK and CDR2 SYGVNS. Full variable domain (remainder filled in from reference TRBV25-1 and TRBJ2-3): EADIYQTPRYLVIGTGKKITLECSQTMGHDKMYWYQQDPGMELHLIHYSYGVNSTEKGDLSSESTVSRIRTEHFPLTLESARPSHTSQYLCASSERLGRVSTDTQYFGPGTRLTVL.